This T cell receptor (beta chain) was sequenced for a study of shared clonotypes between healthy human individuals. The study's findings and limits: Though the depth was large, rarefaction showed that sorted-subset sequencing was incomplete. Sampling covered blood only; tissue repertoires likely differ. Around 5% was the fraction of naive CD4 clonotypes found shared across several donors.

J lost 3 bases, V lost 1 base, and 5 bases had no gene match. This CDR3 spans 15 amino acids. The germline CDR1 and CDR2 sequences are SGHDT and YYEEEE. Clones were sequenced by immunoSEQ multiplex PCR, and TCRdb holds only the in-frame ones, with some missing. The sample gives about 2 million clones, approximately 94% of which show up once; roughly 1% is in the top ten. Naive CD8 isolation took CD45RO-negative cells positively selected for CCR7 and excluded terminally differentiated effector memory CD45RA+ cells. Adult donors, all healthy and HIV-negative, had no recent acute infections or vaccinations. To note about this clone: Its antigen is still unknown.

The source material was naive CD8+ T cells sorted from blood. This sequence joins TRBV5-6 and TRBJ2-3, with 7 bases lining up with TRBD1. The receptor comes from a man between 18 and 35 years old in good health. This CDR3 is CASSLLTRGTDTQYF. The CDR3 DNA reads TGTGCCAGCAGCTTGTTAACCAGGGGGACAGATACGCAGTATTTT.